One sample yielded the 30 T cell receptor beta chains listed below, sequenced in a study of T cell clones after liver transplantation. Some clones are missing from TCRdb's copy, which holds only in-frame ones; the method was immunoSEQ multiplex PCR. The sample contains 75,000 to 95,000 clones, around 84% of which appear only once. This sample comprised CD4+ T cells from blood, obtained around 50 months after liver transplant. The origin of the receptors is a human patient who received a liver transplant. T cells may partly derive from the graft donor.

The rearrangement uses TRBV7-9 and TRBJ2-5, with TRBD1 matching 9 bases. Germline V lookup: CDR1 SEHNR, CDR2 FQNEAQ (reference sequence). V lost 4 bases to trimming and J lost 4 bases; unmatched junction nucleotides: 10. The CDR3 totals 16 residues. The CDR3 DNA follows: TGTGCCAGCAGCTCGGGGACAGGGAGGATGGGAGAGACCCAGTACTTC. Its protein product is CASSSGTGRMGETQYF.

The chain combines TRBV7-9 with TRBJ2-3, with 15 bases that match TRBD2. Trimming at V came to 5 bases and at J to 2 bases, leaving 5 bases not matched to a gene. Germline lookup yields CDR1 SEHNR and CDR2 FQNEAQ (reference sequence). This CDR3 spans 17 amino acids. Written as DNA, the CDR3 is TGTGCCAGCAGCCTCGGGACTAGCGGGGGGCACACAGATACGCAGTATTTT. Its translation is CASSLGTSGGHTDTQYF.

Only one count was recorded for this clone. V usage is TRBV7-3 and J usage is TRBJ2-1, with TRBD2 matching over 13 bases. This CDR3 is built from 16 residues. CDR1 and CDR2 from the germline V gene are SGHTA and FQGTGA. V lost 2 bases to trimming and J lost 5 bases; unmatched junction nucleotides: 3. The CDR3 coding sequence is TGTGCCAGCAGCTTAGCACTAGCGGGGGGGCACAATGAGCAGTTCTTC. Amino acids: CASSLALAGGHNEQFF.

The chain is built from TRBV5-1 and TRBJ2-5; 7 nucleotides align to TRBD1. V shed 0 bases and J 0 bases; nucleotides not matched to a gene: 2. The germline CDR1 and CDR2 sequences are SGHRS and YFSETQ. CDR3 size: 15 residues. The CDR3 DNA sequence: TGCGCCAGCAGCTTGGTGGGACAGTACCAAGAGACCCAGTACTTC. Protein product: CASSLVGQYQETQYF.

The V and J genes are TRBV11-2 and TRBJ2-7; possible D gene TRBD1, 6 bases. The ends were cut back, 5 bases at V and 7 bases at J, with 18 bases in the middle. The CDR3 consists of 14 residues. The germline V gene encodes CDR1 SGHAT and CDR2 FQNNGV. The chain's CDR3 is CASSHVQGTREQYF. The CDR3 bases are TGTGCCAGCAGCCACGTACAGGGAACAAGGGAGCAGTACTTC. Full variable domain (rest looked up from reference TRBV11-2 and TRBJ2-7): EAGVAQSPRYKIIEKRQSVAFWCNPISGHATLYWYQQILGQGPKLLIQFQNNGVVDDSQLPKDRFSAERLKGVDSTLKIQPAKLEDSAVYLCASSHVQGTREQYFGPGTRLTVT.

Here the CDR3 DNA reads TGTGCCAGCAGCTTGGGGCAGGATCAGCCCCAGCATTTT. This encodes CASSLGQDQPQHF. This sequence joins TRBV5-6 and TRBJ1-5; D remains unclear. This CDR3 is 13 amino acids long. The V gene lost 0 bases and the J gene lost 5 bases, with 6 bases spanning the gap. The V gene's germline CDR1 is SGHDT and CDR2 YYEEEE.

The genes are TRBV5-6 and TRBJ2-7; TRBD1 matches 11 bases. The CDR3 spans 16 residues. V was clipped by 0 bases and J by 1 base; unmatched bases: 3. Germline CDR1 SGHDT, CDR2 YYEEEE. The CDR3 nucleotides read TGTGCCAGCAGCTTGGGAGGACAGGGGGCGTCCTACGAGCAGTACTTC. This encodes CASSLGGQGASYEQYF.

J is TRBJ2-1 and V is TRBV9; 10 nucleotides line up with TRBD2. J was trimmed by 9 bases and V by 0 bases; bases with no gene match: 9. The germline V gene encodes CDR1 SGDLS and CDR2 YYNGEE. There are 16 residues in the CDR3. The CDR3 DNA reads TGTGCCAGCAGCGTAGTATCTAGCGGGGGAGGCGGTGAGCAGTTCTTC. It yields the protein CASSVVSSGGGGEQFF.

In its sample, this clone was seen once. This chain uses TRBV19 with TRBJ1-1; a possible D gene is TRBD1 (5 bases). The germline CDR1 and CDR2 sequences are LNHDA and SQIVND (reference sequence). Trimming left V 5 bases short and J 4 bases short, with 14 bases between. The CDR3 is made up of 14 amino acids. This CDR3 is CASSWGGASTEAFF. CDR3 in DNA: TGTGCCAGTAGTTGGGGCGGTGCCTCCACTGAAGCTTTCTTT.

The chain recombines TRBV30 with TRBJ2-5; a possible D gene is TRBD2 (6 bases). The V end was cut by 4 bases, the J end by 2 bases, with 17 bases between. Germline values: CDR1 GTSNPN, CDR2 SVGIG (reference sequence). CDR3 size: 15 residues. The CDR3 sequence is CAWTLYHGTQETQYF. CDR3 in DNA: TGTGCCTGGACTCTCTATCATGGGACTCAAGAGACCCAGTACTTC.

The chain joins TRBV5-4 to TRBJ2-1; 9 bases are a match to TRBD1. V lost 4 bases, J lost 9 bases, and 14 bases stayed unmatched. The CDR3 is made up of 16 amino acids. CDR1 and CDR2 from the germline V gene are SGHNT and YYREEE (reference sequence). CDR3 DNA sequence: TGTGCCAGCAGCATTCAGGACAGGGGCGGGGGAAGTGAGCAGTTCTTC. Its translation is CASSIQDRGGGSEQFF.

The CDR3: CASSFRAGLAGGETGELFF. The CDR3, as DNA: TGTGCCAGCAGCTTCAGGGCGGGACTAGCGGGAGGGGAAACCGGGGAGCTGTTTTTT. This rearrangement joins TRBV7-8 to TRBJ2-2; 16 positions agree with TRBD2. Germline CDR1 SGHVS, CDR2 FQNEAQ. The CDR3 covers 19 residues. The ends lost 3 bases at V and 5 bases at J; junction bases unmatched: 9. The whole variable domain, remainder taken from reference TRBV7-8 and TRBJ2-2, is GAGVSQSPRYKVAKRGQDVALRCDPISGHVSLFWYQQALGQGPEFLTYFQNEAQLDKSGLPSDRFFAERPEGSVSTLKIQRTQQEDSAVYLCASSFRAGLAGGETGELFFGEGSRLTVL.

This chain links TRBV7-2 with TRBJ1-2; unclear D gene. CDR3 length: 14 amino acids. Between the trimmed V and J ends, which lost 4 bases and 7 bases, there was a span of 16 bases. Germline CDR1 reads SGHTA; CDR2 reads FQGNSA. The CDR3: CASSSREGLGGYTF. For the CDR3, the DNA is TGTGCCAGCAGCTCCCGAGAGGGTTTGGGTGGCTACACCTTC.

This chain uses TRBV12-5 with TRBJ1-3; D gene uncertain. In germline, CDR1 is LGHNT, CDR2 FRNRAP. CDR3 length: 14 residues. With 10 bases removed from V and 0 bases from J, the gap between germline ends came to 13 bases. The CDR3 DNA is TGTGCTACCTCAGCACCCTCCTCTGGAAACACCATATATTTT. Translating gives CATSAPSSGNTIYF.

The V gene is TRBV7-3, the J gene TRBJ2-2; 8 bases map to TRBD2. With V trimmed by 4 bases and J by 3 bases, 10 bases remained unmatched. Per the germline V gene, CDR1 is SGHTA and CDR2 is FQGTGA. The CDR3 spans 17 residues. CDR3 in DNA: TGTGCCAGCAGCTCATCGTTGCGGGGGGCGGACACCGGGGAGCTGTTTTTT. Its protein is CASSSSLRGADTGELFF.

The chain joins TRBV19 to TRBJ1-4; the D gene is possibly TRBD1 (5 bases). Trimming pared 3 bases from V and 8 bases from J, leaving 13 bases between. The CDR3 spans 14 residues. Per germline, CDR1 LNHDA and CDR2 SQIVND (reference sequence). In nucleotides, the CDR3 is TGTGCCAGTAGTATTCCAGGGAGTGGAGAAAAACTGTTTTTT. It encodes CASSIPGSGEKLFF.

This chain connects TRBV7-2 to TRBJ2-3; D possibly corresponds to TRBD1 (6 bases). The CDR3 sequence is 16 residues long. The V gene lost 2 bases and the J gene lost 0 bases, with 12 bases spanning the gap. Germline-derived CDR1 and CDR2 are SGHTA and FQGNSA. CDR3 in DNA: TGTGCCAGCAGCTTACTACAGGGAACTAGCACAGATACGCAGTATTTT. It encodes CASSLLQGTSTDTQYF.

The chain couples TRBV6-6 to TRBJ1-5; 7 nucleotides agree with TRBD1. The CDR3 consists of 15 residues. In germline, CDR1 is MNHNY, CDR2 SVGAGI (reference sequence). V lost 5 bases, J lost 1 base, and 5 bases stayed unmatched. The CDR3, as DNA: TGTGCCAGCAGTCCCCGGGACAGAAGCAATCAGCCCCAGCATTTT. Translating it yields CASSPRDRSNQPQHF.

V usage is TRBV5-1 and J usage is TRBJ2-7, with D possibly matching TRBD2 (6 bases). Germline-derived CDR1 and CDR2 are SGHRS and YFSETQ. The ends were cut back, 4 bases at V and 6 bases at J, with 17 bases in the middle. The CDR3 is made up of 14 amino acids. CDR3 DNA sequence: TGCGCCAGCAGCCCCGGGACTCTGTCACTCGAGCAGTACTTC. This translates into CASSPGTLSLEQYF.

The chain combines TRBV19 with TRBJ2-7; 8 bases align to TRBD1. CDR1 and CDR2 (germline): LNHDA, SQIVND (reference sequence). J lost 3 bases, V lost 4 bases, and 8 bases had no gene match. This CDR3 spans 15 amino acids. The CDR3 DNA is TGTGCCAGTAGTAGCGCCAACAGGGGGAGCTACGAGCAGTACTTC. It encodes CASSSANRGSYEQYF.

This sequence joins TRBV28 and TRBJ1-1; no clear D. V gave up 4 bases and J gave up 0 bases, with 6 bases separating them. The CDR3 covers 13 residues. Germline CDR1 MDHEN, CDR2 SYDVKM. For the CDR3, the DNA is TGTGCCAGCAGTTCTCAGTTGAACACTGAAGCTTTCTTT. Translating gives CASSSQLNTEAFF.

V and J are TRBV4-2 and TRBJ2-6; the D is unclear. The CDR3 length is 14 residues. The germline V gene has CDR1 LGHNA and CDR2 YNFKEQ. Trimming removed 6 bases at V and 2 bases at J, with 8 bases between. As DNA, the CDR3 is TGTGCCAGCAGTTGGGCGGCTGGGGCCAACGTCCTGACTTTC. This sequence encodes CASSWAAGANVLTF.

The chain employs TRBV28 and TRBJ2-1, with TRBD1 identical over 7 bases. This CDR3 spans 14 amino acids. J lost 7 bases, V lost 5 bases, and 8 bases had no gene match. CDR1 and CDR2 (germline): MDHEN, SYDVKM. CDR3 loop: CASSQPGTVNEQFF. The CDR3 DNA reads TGTGCCAGCAGTCAACCCGGGACAGTTAATGAGCAGTTCTTC.

This chain uses TRBV4-1 with TRBJ1-2; no reliable D call. Trimming shortened V by 1 base and J by 3 bases, and 15 bases separated the two germline ends. CDR3 length: 16 amino acids. Germline-derived CDR1 and CDR2 are MGHRA and YSYEKL. The CDR3 spells CASSQVGRISDYGYTF. The CDR3 DNA follows: TGCGCCAGCAGCCAAGTTGGCAGGATAAGTGACTATGGCTACACCTTC.

The chain joins TRBV29-1 to TRBJ2-3; unclear D gene. This CDR3 comprises 14 residues. Per germline, CDR1 SQVTM and CDR2 ANQGSEA. Trimming took off 7 bases at V and 3 bases at J, with 17 bases between the two ends. The CDR3 DNA follows: TGCAGCGCCGATAAGGGATTCGGAACAGATACGCAGTATTTT. Translating gives CSADKGFGTDTQYF.

The chain links TRBV9 to TRBJ1-6, with TRBD1 as a possible D gene (5 bases). Germline values: CDR1 SGDLS, CDR2 YYNGEE. This CDR3 contains 14 residues. V dropped 0 bases and J dropped 7 bases, with 8 bases sitting between them. The CDR3 DNA reads TGTGCCAGCAGCGTAGCATGGGGGAATTCACCCCTCCACTTT. Amino acids: CASSVAWGNSPLHF.

The V and J genes are TRBV5-6 and TRBJ2-3; D is uncertain. Germline V gene sequence: CDR1 SGHDT, CDR2 YYEEEE. This CDR3 contains 13 residues. Trimming left V 1 base short and J 0 bases short, with 3 bases between. This CDR3 is CASSLTSTDTQYF. The CDR3 bases are TGTGCCAGCAGCTTGACCAGCACAGATACGCAGTATTTT.

This chain uses TRBV6-6 with TRBJ1-5; D is uncertain. Germline V CDR1 and CDR2: MNHNY, SVGAGI (reference sequence). The CDR3 extends over 14 amino acids. Trimming took 0 bases from V and 4 from J, leaving 7 bases between them. This CDR3 is CASSYSKGNQPQHF. In DNA, the CDR3 is TGTGCCAGCAGTTACTCCAAGGGAAATCAGCCCCAGCATTTT.

The rearrangement uses TRBV6-1 and TRBJ1-5; 8 positions match TRBD1. V gave up 4 bases and J gave up 5 bases; unmatched junction bases: 1. Germline CDR1 reads MNHNS; CDR2 reads SASEGT. This CDR3 region has 13 residues. The CDR3 nucleotides read TGTGCCAGCAGTGGGACAGGGTATCAGCCCCAGCATTTT. Amino acids: CASSGTGYQPQHF.

The chain recombines TRBV7-3 with TRBJ2-3; D is undetermined. The length of the CDR3 is 13 residues. Trimming shortened V by 4 bases and J by 2 bases, and 7 bases separated the two germline ends. The germline CDR1 and CDR2 sequences are SGHTA and FQGTGA. The CDR3 DNA is TGTGCCAGCAGCTGGCAGAACACAGATACGCAGTATTTT. This translates into CASSWQNTDTQYF.